This T cell receptor (beta chain) was recorded in a study of cytomegalovirus exposure and HLA in healthy donors. Study-wide results and caveats: A list of 150 to 200 TCR beta chains associated with cytomegalovirus was given. A few V segments could not be told apart, such as TRBV6-2 and TRBV6-3, and were left out.

The germline CDR1 and CDR2 sequences are LNHDA and SQIVND (reference sequence). The junction had 15 bases not matched to a gene; V was cut back by 5 bases and J by 0 bases. The CDR3 has 20 amino acids. PCR used 60 Vbeta primers and 13 Jbeta primers. The repertoire was sequenced with immunoSEQ multiplex PCR; TCRdb's copy has only in-frame clones and lacks some. The sample shows about 110,000 clones, roughly four fifths of them seen only once. With regard to this clone: What it recognizes is unknown.

The chain uses TRBV19 and TRBJ2-1; 11 nucleotides agree with TRBD2. What was sequenced was PBMCs. The sequence was obtained from a woman younger than 35 in good health and CMV-seronegative. The CDR3 bases are TGTGCCAGTAGTTGGGGGGGGACTAGCGGACCCGTTCCCTCCTACAATGAGCAGTTCTTC. As protein: CASSWGGTSGPVPSYNEQFF. The full variable domain, its missing parts supplied by reference TRBV19 and TRBJ2-1, is DGGITQSPKYLFRKEGQNVTLSCEQNLNHDAMYWYRQDPGQGLRLIYYSQIVNDFQKGDIAEGYSVSREKKESFPLTVTSAQKNPTAFYLCASSWGGTSGPVPSYNEQFFGPGTRLTVL.